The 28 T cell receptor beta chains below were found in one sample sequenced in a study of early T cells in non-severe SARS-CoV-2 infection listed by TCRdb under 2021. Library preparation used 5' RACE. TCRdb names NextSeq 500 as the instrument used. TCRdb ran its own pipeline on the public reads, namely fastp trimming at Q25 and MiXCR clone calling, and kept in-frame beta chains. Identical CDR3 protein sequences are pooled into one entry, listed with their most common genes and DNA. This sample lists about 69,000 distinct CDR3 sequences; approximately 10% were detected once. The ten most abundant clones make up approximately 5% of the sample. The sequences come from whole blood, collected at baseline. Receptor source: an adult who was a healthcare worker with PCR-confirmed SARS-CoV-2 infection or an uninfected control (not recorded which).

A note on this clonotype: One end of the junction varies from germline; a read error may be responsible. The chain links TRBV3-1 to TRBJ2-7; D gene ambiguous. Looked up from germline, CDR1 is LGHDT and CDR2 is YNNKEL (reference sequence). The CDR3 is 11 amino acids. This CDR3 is CASSHQLEQNF. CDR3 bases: TGTGCCAGCAGCCACCAGTTAGAGCAGAACTTC.

This CDR3 reads CASSGGQLPLDEKLFF. The CDR3 DNA follows: TGTGCCAGCAGTGGGGGACAGTTGCCTCTCGATGAAAAACTGTTTTTT. The V gene is TRBV12-3 or TRBV12-4, the J gene TRBJ1-4; 7 nucleotides align to TRBD1. The CDR3 is 16 amino acids. The trim removed 5 bases at V and 6 bases at J, leaving 12 bases unmatched.

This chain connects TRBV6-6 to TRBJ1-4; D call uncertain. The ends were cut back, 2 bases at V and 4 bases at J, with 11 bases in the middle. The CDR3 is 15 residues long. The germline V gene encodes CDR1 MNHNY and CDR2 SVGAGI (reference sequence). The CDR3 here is CASSYAGVYNEKLFF. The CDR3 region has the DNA TGTGCCAGCAGTTACGCGGGCGTATATAATGAAAAACTGTTTTTT.

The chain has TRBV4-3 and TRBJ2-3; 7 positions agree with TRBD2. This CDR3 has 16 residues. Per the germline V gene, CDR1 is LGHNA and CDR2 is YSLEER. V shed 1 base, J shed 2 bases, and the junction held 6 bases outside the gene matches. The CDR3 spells CASSQGMGGITDTQYF. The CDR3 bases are TGCGCCAGCAGCCAAGGGATGGGGGGGATCACAGATACGCAGTATTTT.

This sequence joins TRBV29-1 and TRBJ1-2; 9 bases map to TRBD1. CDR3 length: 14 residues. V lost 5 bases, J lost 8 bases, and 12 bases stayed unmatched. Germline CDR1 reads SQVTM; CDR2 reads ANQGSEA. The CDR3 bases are TGCAGCGTTCTTACAGGGGGCGACCCCTGGGGCTACACCTTC. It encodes CSVLTGGDPWGYTF.

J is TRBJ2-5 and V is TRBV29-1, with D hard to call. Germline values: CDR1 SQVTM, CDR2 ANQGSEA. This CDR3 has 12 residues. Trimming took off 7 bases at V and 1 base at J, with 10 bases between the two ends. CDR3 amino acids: CSANDGQETQYF. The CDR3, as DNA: TGCAGCGCTAACGACGGCCAAGAGACCCAGTACTTC.

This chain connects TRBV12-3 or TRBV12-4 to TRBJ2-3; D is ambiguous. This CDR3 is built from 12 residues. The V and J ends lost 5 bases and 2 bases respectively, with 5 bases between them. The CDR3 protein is CASSPNTDTQYF. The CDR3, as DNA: TGTGCCAGCAGTCCCAACACAGATACGCAGTATTTT.

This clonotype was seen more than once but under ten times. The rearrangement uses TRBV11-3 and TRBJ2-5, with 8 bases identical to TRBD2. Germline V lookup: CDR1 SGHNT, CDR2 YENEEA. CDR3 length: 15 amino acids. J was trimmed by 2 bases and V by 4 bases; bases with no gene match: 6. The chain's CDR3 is CASSYQRESQETQYF. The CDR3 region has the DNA TGTGCCAGCAGCTACCAGCGGGAGTCTCAAGAGACCCAGTACTTC.

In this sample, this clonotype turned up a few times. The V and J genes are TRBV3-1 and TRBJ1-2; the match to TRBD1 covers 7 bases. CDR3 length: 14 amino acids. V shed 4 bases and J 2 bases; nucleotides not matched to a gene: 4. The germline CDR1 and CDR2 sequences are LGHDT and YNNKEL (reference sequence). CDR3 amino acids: CASSPGQTNYGYTF. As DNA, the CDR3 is TGTGCCAGCAGCCCGGGACAGACCAACTATGGCTACACCTTC.

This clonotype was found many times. CDR3 bases: TGTGCCAGCAGTCACCACAGGGGGCGATTCCCAGATACGCAGTATTTT. It translates to CASSHHRGRFPDTQYF. The chain employs TRBV12-3 or TRBV12-4 and TRBJ2-3; TRBD1 agrees at 9 bases. V was pared by 5 bases and J by 4 bases, with 10 bases of the junction left unmatched. The CDR3 sequence is 16 residues long.

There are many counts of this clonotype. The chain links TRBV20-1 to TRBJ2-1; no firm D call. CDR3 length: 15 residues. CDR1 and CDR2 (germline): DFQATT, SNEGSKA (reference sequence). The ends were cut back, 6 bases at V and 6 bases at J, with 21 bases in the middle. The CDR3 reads CSALPPTRYSNEQFF. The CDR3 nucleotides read TGCAGTGCCCTTCCCCCCACCCGCTATAGCAATGAGCAGTTCTTC.

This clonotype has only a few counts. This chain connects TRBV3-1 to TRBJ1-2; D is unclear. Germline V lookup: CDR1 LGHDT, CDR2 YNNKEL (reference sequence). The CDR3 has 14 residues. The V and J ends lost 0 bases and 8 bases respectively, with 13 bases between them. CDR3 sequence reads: CASSQDELSGGYTF. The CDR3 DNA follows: TGTGCCAGCAGCCAAGATGAACTGAGTGGCGGCTACACCTTC.

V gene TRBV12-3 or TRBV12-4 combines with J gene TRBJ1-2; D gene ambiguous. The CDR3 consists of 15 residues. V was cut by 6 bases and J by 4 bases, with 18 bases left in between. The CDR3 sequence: CASSRLRRNLYGYTF. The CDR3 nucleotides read TGTGCCAGCAGCCGCCTCAGAAGAAACCTCTATGGCTACACCTTC.

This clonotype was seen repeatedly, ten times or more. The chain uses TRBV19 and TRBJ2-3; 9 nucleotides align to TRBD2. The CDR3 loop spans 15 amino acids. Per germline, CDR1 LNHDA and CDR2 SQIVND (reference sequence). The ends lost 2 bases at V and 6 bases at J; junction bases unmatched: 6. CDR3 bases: TGTGCCAGTAGTATACTAGCGGGGAGAGGGGATACGCAGTATTTT. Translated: CASSILAGRGDTQYF. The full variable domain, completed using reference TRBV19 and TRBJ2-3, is DGGITQSPKYLFRKEGQNVTLSCEQNLNHDAMYWYRQDPGQGLRLIYYSQIVNDFQKGDIAEGYSVSREKKESFPLTVTSAQKNPTAFYLCASSILAGRGDTQYFGPGTRLTVL.

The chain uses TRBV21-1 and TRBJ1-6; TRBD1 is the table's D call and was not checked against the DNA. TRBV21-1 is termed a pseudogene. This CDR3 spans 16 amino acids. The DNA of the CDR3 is TGTGCCAGCAGCTTGCTATCCGGGAAGACCCGGTCACCCCTCCACTTT. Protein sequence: CASSLLSGKTRSPLHF.

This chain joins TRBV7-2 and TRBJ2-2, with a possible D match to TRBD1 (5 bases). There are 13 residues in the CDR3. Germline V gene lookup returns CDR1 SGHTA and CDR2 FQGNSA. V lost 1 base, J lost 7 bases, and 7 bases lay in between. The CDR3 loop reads CASSLGQLGELFF. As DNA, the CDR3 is TGTGCCAGCAGCTTAGGACAGCTCGGGGAGCTGTTTTTT.

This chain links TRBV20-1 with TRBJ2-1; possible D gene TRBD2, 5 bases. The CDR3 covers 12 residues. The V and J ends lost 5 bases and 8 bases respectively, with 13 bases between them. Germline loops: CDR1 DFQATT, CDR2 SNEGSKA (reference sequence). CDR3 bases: TGCAGTGCTGGGCAGTCCGGGGATGAGCAGTTCTTC. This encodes CSAGQSGDEQFF.

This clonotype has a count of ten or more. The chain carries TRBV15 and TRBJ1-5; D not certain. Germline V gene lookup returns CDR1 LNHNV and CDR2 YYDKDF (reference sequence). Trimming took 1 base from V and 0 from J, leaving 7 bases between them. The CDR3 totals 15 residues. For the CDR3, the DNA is TGTGCCACCAGCAGAGGACGGATTAGCAATCAGCCCCAGCATTTT. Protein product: CATSRGRISNQPQHF. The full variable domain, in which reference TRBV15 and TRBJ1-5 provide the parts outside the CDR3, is DAMVIQNPRYQVTQFGKPVTLSCSQTLNHNVMYWYQQKSSQAPKLLFHYYDKDFNNEADTPDNFQSRRPNTSFCFLDIRSPGLGDTAMYLCATSRGRISNQPQHFGDGTRLSIL.

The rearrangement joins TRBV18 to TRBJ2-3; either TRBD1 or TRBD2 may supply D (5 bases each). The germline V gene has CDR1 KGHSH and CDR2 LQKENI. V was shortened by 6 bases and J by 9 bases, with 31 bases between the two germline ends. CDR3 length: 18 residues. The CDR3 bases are TGTGCCAGCTCGCCTATATTTCCGGGACCTAATGGTGTTGTGACGCAGTATTTT. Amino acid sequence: CASSPIFPGPNGVVTQYF.

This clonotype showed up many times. Here the CDR3 reads CSARSGQRAYNEQFF. The DNA of the CDR3 is TGCAGTGCTAGATCGGGACAGCGAGCCTACAATGAGCAGTTCTTC. This chain uses TRBV20-1 with TRBJ2-1; 7 positions agree with TRBD1. This CDR3 is built from 15 residues. The V and J ends lost 2 bases and 2 bases, in that order; junction bases with no gene match: 6. Germline CDR1 is DFQATT and CDR2 is SNEGSKA (reference sequence).

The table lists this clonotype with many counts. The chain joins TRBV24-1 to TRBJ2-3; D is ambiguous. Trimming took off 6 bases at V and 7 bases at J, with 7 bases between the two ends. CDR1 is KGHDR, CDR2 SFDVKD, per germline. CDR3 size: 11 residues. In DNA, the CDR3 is TGTGCCACCAGTTCATTGAATACGCAGTATTTT. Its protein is CATSSLNTQYF.

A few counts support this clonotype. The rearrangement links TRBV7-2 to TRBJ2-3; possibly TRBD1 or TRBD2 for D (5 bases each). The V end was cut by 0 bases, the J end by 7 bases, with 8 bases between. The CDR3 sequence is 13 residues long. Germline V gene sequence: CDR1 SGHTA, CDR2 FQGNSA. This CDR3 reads CASSLARDHTQYF. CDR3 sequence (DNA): TGTGCCAGCAGCTTAGCTCGGGACCATACGCAGTATTTT.

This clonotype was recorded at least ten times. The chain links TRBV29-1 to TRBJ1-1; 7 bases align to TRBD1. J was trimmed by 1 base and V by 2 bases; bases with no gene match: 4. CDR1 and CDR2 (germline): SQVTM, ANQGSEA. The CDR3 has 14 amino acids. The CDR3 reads CSVESRGSNTEAFF. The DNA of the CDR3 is TGCAGCGTTGAAAGCAGGGGGTCGAACACTGAAGCTTTCTTT.

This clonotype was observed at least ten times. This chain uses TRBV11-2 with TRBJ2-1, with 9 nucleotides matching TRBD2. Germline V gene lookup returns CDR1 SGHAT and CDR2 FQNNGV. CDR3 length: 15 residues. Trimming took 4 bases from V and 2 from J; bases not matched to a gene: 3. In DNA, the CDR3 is TGTGCCAGCAGCTCTAGACTAGCGGCCTACAATGAGCAGTTCTTC. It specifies CASSSRLAAYNEQFF.

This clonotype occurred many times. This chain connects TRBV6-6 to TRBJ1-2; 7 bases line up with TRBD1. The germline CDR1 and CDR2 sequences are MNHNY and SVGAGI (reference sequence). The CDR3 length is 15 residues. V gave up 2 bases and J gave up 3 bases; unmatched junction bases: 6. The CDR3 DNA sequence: TGTGCCAGCAGTTACCCCACCAGGGGGGACTATGGCTACACCTTC. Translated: CASSYPTRGDYGYTF.

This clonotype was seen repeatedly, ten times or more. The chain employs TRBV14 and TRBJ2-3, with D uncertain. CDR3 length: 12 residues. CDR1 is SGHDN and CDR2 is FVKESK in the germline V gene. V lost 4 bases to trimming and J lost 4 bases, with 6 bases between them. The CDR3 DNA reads TGTGCCAGCAGCCCCTGGCCAGATACGCAGTATTTT. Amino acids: CASSPWPDTQYF.

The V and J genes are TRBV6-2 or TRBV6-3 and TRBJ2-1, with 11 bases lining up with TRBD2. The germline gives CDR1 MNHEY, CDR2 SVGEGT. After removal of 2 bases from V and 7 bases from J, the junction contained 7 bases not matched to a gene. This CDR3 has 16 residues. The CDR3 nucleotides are TGTGCCAGCAGTTACGGTAGACTAGCGGGATGGAATGAGCAGTTCTTC. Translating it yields CASSYGRLAGWNEQFF.

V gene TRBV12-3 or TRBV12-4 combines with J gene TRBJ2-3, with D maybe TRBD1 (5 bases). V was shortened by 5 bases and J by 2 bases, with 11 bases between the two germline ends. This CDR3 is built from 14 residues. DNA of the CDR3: TGTGCCAGCAGTCCCAGACAGTACACAGATACGCAGTATTTT. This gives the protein CASSPRQYTDTQYF.